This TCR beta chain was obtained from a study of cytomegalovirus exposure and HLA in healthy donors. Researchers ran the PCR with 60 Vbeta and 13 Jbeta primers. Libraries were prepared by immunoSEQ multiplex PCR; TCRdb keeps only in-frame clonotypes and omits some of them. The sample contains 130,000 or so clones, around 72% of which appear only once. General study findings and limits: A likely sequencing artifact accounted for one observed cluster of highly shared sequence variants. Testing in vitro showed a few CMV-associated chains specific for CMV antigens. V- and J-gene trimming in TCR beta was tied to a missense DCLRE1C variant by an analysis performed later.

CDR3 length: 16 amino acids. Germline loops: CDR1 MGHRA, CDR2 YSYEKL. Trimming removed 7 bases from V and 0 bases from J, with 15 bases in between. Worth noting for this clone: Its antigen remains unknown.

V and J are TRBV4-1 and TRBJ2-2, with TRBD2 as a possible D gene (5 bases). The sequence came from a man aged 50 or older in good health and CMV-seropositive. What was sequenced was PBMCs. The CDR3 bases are TGCGCCAGCAATGGCGGAGGCCACGCGAACACCGGGGAGCTGTTTTTT. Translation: CASNGGGHANTGELFF.